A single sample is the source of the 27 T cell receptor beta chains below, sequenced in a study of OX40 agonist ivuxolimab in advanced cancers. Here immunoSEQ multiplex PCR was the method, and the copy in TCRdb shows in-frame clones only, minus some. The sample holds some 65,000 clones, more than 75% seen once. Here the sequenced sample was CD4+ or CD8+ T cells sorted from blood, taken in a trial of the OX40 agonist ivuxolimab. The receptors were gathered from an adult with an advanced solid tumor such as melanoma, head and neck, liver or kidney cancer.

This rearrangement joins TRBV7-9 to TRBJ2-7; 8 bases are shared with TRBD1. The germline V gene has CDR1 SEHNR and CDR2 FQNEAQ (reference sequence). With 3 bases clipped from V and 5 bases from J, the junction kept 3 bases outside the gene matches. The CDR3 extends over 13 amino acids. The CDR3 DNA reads TGTGCCAGCAGCTTGCAGGGGGCCCACGAGCAGTACTTC. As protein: CASSLQGAHEQYF. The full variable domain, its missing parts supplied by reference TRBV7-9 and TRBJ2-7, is DTGVSQNPRHKITKRGQNVTFRCDPISEHNRLYWYRQTLGQGPEFLTYFQNEAQLEKSRLLSDRFSAERPKGSFSTLEIQRTEQGDSAMYLCASSLQGAHEQYFGPGTRLTVT.

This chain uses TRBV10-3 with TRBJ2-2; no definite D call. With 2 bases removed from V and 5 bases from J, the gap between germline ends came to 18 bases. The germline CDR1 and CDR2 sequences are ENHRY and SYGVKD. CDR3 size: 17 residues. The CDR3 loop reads CAISETQSDLRTGELFF. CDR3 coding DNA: TGTGCCATCAGTGAGACTCAAAGCGATCTGAGGACCGGGGAGCTGTTTTTT.

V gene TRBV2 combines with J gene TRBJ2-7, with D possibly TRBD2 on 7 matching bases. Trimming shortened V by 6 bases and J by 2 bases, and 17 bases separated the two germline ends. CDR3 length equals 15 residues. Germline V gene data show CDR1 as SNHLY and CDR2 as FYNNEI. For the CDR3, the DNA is TGTGCCAGCAGCAAAGGGGCGGGGGCGACCTACGAGCAGTACTTC. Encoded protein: CASSKGAGATYEQYF.

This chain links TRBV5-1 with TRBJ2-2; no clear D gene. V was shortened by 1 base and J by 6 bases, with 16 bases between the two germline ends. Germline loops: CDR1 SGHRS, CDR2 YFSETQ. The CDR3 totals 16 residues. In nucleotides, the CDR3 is TGCGCCAGCAGCTTGAGGACCCTAGAAAACTCCGGGGAGCTGTTTTTT. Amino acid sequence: CASSLRTLENSGELFF.

Written as DNA, the CDR3 is TGTGCCAGCAGTCTGACTAGCGGGGGAGGGGATACGCAGTATTTT. This gives the protein CASSLTSGGGDTQYF. The chain links TRBV6-1 to TRBJ2-3; 12 positions agree with TRBD2. The CDR3 consists of 15 residues. V dropped 5 bases and J dropped 6; count of bases not matched to a gene: 6. CDR1 and CDR2 (germline): MNHNS, SASEGT.

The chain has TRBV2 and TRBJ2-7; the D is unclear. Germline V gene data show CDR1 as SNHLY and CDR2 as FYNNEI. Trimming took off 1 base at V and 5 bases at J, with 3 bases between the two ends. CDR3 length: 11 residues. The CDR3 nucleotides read TGTGCCAGCAGTGAAGTCCACGAGCAGTACTTC. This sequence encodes CASSEVHEQYF.

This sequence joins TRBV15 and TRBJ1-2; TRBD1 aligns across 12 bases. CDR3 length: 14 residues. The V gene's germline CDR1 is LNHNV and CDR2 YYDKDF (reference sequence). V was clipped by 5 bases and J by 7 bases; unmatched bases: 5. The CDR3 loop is CATSGGQGARGYTF. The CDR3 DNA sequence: TGTGCCACCAGCGGGGGACAGGGGGCGCGTGGCTACACCTTC. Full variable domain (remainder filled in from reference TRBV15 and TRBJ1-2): DAMVIQNPRYQVTQFGKPVTLSCSQTLNHNVMYWYQQKSSQAPKLLFHYYDKDFNNEADTPDNFQSRRPNTSFCFLDIRSPGLGDTAMYLCATSGGQGARGYTFGSGTRLTVV.

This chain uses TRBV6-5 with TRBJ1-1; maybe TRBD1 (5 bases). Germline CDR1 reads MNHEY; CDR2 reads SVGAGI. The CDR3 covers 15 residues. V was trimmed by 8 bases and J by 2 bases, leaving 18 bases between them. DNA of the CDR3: TGTGCCAGCGGGGAAACAGGTTACCTTAACACTGAAGCTTTCTTT. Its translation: CASGETGYLNTEAFF.

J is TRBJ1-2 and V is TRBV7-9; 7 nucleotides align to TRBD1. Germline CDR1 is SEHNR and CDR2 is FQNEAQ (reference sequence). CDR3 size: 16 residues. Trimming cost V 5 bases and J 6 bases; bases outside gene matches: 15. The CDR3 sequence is CASSESGTALMHGYTF. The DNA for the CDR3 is TGTGCCAGCAGCGAATCCGGGACAGCCCTTATGCATGGCTACACCTTC.

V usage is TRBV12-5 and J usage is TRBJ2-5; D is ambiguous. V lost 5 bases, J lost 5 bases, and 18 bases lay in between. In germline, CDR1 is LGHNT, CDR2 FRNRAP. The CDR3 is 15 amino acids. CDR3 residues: CASGIATVISETQYF. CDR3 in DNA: TGTGCTAGTGGTATAGCAACAGTCATCTCGGAGACCCAGTACTTC. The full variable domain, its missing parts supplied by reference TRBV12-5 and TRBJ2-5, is DARVTQTPRHKVTEMGQEVTMRCQPILGHNTVFWYRQTMMQGLELLAYFRNRAPLDDSGMPKDRFSAEMPDATLATLKIQPSEPRDSAVYFCASGIATVISETQYFGPGTRLLVL.

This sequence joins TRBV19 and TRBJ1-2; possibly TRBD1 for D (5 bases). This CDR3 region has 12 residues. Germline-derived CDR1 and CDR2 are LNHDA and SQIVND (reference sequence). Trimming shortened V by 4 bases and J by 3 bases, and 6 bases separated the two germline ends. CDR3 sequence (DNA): TGTGCCAGTAGTAGGGGACACTATGGCTACACCTTC. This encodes CASSRGHYGYTF.

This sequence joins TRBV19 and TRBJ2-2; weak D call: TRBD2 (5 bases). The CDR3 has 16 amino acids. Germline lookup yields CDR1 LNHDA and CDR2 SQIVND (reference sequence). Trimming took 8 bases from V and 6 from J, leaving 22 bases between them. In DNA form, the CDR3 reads TGTGCCAGTTTAAGGTCTGGGAGACAAAATGCCGGGGAGCTGTTTTTT. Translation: CASLRSGRQNAGELFF.

The CDR3 DNA reads as TGTGCCAGTCAGCGAGGCGGGACAGGGGACTATGGCTACACCTTC. Translation gives CASQRGGTGDYGYTF. This chain uses TRBV19 with TRBJ1-2; 10 bases agree with TRBD1. From germline, CDR1 is LNHDA and CDR2 SQIVND (reference sequence). The CDR3 runs 15 residues. V gave up 8 bases and J gave up 3 bases; unmatched junction bases: 9.

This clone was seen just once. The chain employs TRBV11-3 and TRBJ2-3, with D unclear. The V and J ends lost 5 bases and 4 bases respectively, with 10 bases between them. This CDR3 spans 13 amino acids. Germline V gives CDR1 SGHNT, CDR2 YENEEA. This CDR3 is CASSRGWADTQYF. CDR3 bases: TGTGCCAGCAGCCGTGGGTGGGCAGATACGCAGTATTTT.

CDR3 bases: TGTGCCAGCTCGCCTGGGGCCCTTAATGAAAAACTGTTTTTT. Translated: CASSPGALNEKLFF. The chain recombines TRBV6-5 with TRBJ1-4; D is possibly TRBD1 (5 bases). This CDR3 has 14 residues. Between the trimmed V and J ends, which lost 8 bases and 4 bases, there was a span of 14 bases. CDR1 is MNHEY and CDR2 is SVGAGI in the germline V gene.

The CDR3 reads CAISRGQGDEKLFF. As DNA, the CDR3 is TGTGCCATCAGTCGAGGACAGGGGGATGAAAAACTGTTTTTT. V is TRBV10-3 and J is TRBJ1-4; 10 bases line up with TRBD1. CDR1 and CDR2 from the germline V gene are ENHRY and SYGVKD. The V segment lost 5 bases and the J segment 6 bases; nucleotides outside the gene matches: 3. The CDR3 sequence is 14 residues long.

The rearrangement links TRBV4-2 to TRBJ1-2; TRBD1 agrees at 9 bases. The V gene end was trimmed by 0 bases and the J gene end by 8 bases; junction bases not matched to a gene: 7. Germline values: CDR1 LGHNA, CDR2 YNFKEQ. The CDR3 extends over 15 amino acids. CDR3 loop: CASSQDSGTGPGYTF. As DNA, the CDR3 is TGTGCCAGCAGCCAAGATTCCGGGACAGGGCCCGGCTACACCTTC.

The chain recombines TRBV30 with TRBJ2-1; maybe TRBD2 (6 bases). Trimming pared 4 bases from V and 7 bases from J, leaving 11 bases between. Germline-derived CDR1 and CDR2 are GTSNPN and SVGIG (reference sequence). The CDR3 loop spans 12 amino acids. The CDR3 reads CAWTAGRNEQFF. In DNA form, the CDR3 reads TGTGCCTGGACCGCAGGGAGGAATGAGCAGTTCTTC. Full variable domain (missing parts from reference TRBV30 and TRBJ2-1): SQTIHQWPATLVQPVGSPLSLECTVEGTSNPNLYWYRQAAGRGLQLLFYSVGIGQISSEVPQNLSASRPQDRQFILSSKKLLLSDSGFYLCAWTAGRNEQFFGPGTRLTVL.

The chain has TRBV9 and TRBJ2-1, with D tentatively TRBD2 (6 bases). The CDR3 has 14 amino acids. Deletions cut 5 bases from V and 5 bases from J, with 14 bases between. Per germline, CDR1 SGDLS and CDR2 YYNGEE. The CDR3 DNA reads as TGTGCCAGCAGACCGGGACTTCCCAACAATGAGCAGTTCTTC. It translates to CASRPGLPNNEQFF. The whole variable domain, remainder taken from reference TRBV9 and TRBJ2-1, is DSGVTQTPKHLITATGQRVTLRCSPRSGDLSVYWYQQSLDQGLQFLIQYYNGEERAKGNILERFSAQQFPDLHSELNLSSLELGDSALYFCASRPGLPNNEQFFGPGTRLTVL.

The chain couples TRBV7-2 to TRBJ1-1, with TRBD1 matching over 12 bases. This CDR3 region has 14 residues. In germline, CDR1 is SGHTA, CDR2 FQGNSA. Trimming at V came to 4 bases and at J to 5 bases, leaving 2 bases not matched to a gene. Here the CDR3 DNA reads TGTGCCAGCAGCTGGGGACAGGGGGCGACTGAAGCTTTCTTT. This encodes CASSWGQGATEAFF.

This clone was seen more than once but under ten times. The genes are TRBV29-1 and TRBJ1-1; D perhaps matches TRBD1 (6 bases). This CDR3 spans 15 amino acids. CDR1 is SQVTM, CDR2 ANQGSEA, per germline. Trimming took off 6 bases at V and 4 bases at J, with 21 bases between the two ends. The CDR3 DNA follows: TGCAGCGTCCAACGGGGGGGCAGGGGCCTCACTGAAGCTTTCTTT. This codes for CSVQRGGRGLTEAFF. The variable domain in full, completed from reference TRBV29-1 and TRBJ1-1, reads SAVISQKPSRDICQRGTSLTIQCQVDSQVTMMFWYRQQPGQSLTLIATANQGSEATYESGFVIDKFPISRPNLTFSTLTVSNMSPEDSSIYLCSVQRGGRGLTEAFFGQGTRLTVV.

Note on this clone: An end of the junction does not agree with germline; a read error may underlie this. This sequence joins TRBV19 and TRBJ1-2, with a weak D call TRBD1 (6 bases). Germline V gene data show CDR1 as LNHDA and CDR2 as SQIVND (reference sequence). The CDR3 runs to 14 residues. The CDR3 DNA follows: TGTGCCAGTAAAGGGGGTGCGGCAAACTCTGGCTACACCTTC. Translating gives CASKGGAANSGYTF.

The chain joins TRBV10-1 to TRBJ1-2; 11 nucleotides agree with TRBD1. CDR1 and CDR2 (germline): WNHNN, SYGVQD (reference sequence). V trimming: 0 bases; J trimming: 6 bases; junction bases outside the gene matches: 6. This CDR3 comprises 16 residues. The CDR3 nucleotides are TGCGCCAGCAGTGAGTCAGGGACAGGGGGAAAGAATGGCTACACCTTC. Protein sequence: CASSESGTGGKNGYTF.

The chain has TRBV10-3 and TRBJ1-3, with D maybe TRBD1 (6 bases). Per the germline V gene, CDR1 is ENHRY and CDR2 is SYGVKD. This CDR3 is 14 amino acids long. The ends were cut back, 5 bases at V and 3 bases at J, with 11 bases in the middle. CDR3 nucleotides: TGTGCCATCAGTATGGGGGACAATGGAAACACCATATATTTT. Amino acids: CAISMGDNGNTIYF.

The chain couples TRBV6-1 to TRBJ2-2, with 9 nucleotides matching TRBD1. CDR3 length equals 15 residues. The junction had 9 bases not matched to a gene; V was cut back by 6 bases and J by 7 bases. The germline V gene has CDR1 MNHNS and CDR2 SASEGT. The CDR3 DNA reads TGTGCCAGCAGAGAGGACAGGGGTTATAGCGGGGAGCTGTTTTTT. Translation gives CASREDRGYSGELFF.

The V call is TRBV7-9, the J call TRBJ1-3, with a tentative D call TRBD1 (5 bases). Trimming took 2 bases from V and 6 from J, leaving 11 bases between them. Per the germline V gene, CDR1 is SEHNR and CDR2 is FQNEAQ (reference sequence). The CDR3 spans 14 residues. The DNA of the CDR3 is TGTGCCAGCAGCTTACAGTACAGGAAAAACACCATATATTTT. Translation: CASSLQYRKNTIYF.

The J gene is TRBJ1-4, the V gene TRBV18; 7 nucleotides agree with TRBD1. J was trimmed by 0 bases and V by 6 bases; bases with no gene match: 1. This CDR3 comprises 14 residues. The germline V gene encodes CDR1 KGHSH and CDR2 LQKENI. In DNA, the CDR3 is TGTGCCAGCTCCCAGGGGGCAACTAATGAAAAACTGTTTTTT. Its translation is CASSQGATNEKLFF.